The clone carrying this T cell receptor beta chain was counted only a few times. Antigen specificity is unknown. This sample was taken from a study of cytomegalovirus exposure and HLA in healthy donors. On the study more broadly: In an earlier analysis, 117 million unique TCR beta sequences were found from 150 million to 200 million T cells. Ancestry clustering placed 81% of roughly 410 genotyped donors in the Caucasian-associated cluster. Study-level points and caveats: The likely explanation for a cluster of highly shared sequence variants was sequencing artifact.

V was clipped by 2 bases and J by 2 bases, with 13 bases between them. The germline V gene encodes CDR1 SNHLY and CDR2 FYNNEI. The CDR3 totals 15 residues. It was with 60 Vbeta and 13 Jbeta primers that the PCR ran. The table came from immunoSEQ multiplex PCR; TCRdb's copy has only in-frame clones and leaves some out. The table has over 130,000 clones, roughly 78% seen once. This sequence originates from a man aged 45-65 years in good health and CMV-seropositive. The chain employs TRBV2 and TRBJ2-7, with D uncertain. The sample taken for sequencing was PBMCs. CDR3 amino acids: CASSESLVTPYEQYF. The CDR3 DNA is TGTGCCAGCAGTGAATCCTTAGTAACGCCCTACGAGCAGTACTTC.